This T cell receptor beta chain originates from a study of blood T cell repertoires in COVID-19. Overall study: Acute and convalescent COVID-19 samples came from the United States, Italy and Spain. PBMCs, B-cell-depleted T cells, or T cells were the source of the cDNA or gDNA that made up the material.

The CDR3 has 16 amino acids. Germline CDR1 and CDR2: SGHDT and YYEEEE. V lost 4 bases and J 0 bases, leaving 13 bases between the germline ends. In the source study's methods: Reference gene primer amplification in the assay estimated nucleated cell counts. TCRdb keeps only in-frame clones here, not all; method: immunoSEQ multiplex PCR. V, J and clone size are those of that table, while D and trimming were read from the DNA. In the table there are over 250,000 clones, around nine tenths of which are singletons. The sequence was obtained from a woman in her forties who had recovered from COVID-19. The sample taken for sequencing was peripheral blood. The gene calls are TRBV5-6 and TRBJ1-4; D not certain. The CDR3 here is CASSPGESATNEKLFF. The CDR3 coding sequence is TGTGCCAGCAGCCCCGGGGAGAGTGCAACTAATGAAAAACTGTTTTTT.